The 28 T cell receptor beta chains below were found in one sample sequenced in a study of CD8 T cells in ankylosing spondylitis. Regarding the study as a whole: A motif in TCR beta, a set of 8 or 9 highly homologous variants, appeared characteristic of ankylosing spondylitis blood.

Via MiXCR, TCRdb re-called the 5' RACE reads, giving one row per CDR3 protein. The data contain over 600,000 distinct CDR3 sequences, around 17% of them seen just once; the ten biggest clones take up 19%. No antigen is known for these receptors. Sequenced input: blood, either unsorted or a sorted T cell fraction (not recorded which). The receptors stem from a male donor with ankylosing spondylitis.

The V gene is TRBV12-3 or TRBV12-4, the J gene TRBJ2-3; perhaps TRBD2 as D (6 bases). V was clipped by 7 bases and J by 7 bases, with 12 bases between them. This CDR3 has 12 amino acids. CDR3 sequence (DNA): TGTGCCAGCACCTCGGGGACTTATACGCAGTATTTT. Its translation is CASTSGTYTQYF.

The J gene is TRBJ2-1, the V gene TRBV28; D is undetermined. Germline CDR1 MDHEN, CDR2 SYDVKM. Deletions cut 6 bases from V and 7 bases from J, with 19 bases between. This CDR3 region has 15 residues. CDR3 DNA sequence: TGTGCCAGCAGCTCCCCGGGCCTGATGGGAAATGAGCAGTTCTTC. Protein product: CASSSPGLMGNEQFF.

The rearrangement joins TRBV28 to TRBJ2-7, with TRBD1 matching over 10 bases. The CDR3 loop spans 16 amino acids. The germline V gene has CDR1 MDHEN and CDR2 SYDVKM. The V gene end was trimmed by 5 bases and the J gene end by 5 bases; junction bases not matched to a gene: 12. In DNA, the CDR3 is TGTGCCAGCAGTGAACCCGGGACAGGGGTTAAACACGAGCAGTACTTC. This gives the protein CASSEPGTGVKHEQYF.

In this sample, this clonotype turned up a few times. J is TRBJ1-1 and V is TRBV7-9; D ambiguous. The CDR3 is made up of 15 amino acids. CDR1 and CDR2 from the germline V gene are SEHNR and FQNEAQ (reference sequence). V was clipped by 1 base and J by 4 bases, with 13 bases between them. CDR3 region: CASSLVKGWRTEAFF. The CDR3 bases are TGTGCCAGCAGCTTAGTTAAGGGTTGGCGCACTGAAGCTTTCTTT.

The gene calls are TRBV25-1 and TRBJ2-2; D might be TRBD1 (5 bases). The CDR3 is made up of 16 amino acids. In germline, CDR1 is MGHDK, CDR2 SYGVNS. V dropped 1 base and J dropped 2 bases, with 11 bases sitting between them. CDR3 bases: TGTGCCAGCAGTGAATTTCAGGGCACTAACACCGGGGAGCTGTTTTTT. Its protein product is CASSEFQGTNTGELFF.

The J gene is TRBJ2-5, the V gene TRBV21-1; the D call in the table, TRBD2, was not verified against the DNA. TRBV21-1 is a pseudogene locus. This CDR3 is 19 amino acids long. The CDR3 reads CASSKAEFCLAGGQETQYF. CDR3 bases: TGTGCCAGCAGCAAAGCCGAGTTTTGCCTAGCGGGGGGGCAGGAGACCCAGTACTTC.

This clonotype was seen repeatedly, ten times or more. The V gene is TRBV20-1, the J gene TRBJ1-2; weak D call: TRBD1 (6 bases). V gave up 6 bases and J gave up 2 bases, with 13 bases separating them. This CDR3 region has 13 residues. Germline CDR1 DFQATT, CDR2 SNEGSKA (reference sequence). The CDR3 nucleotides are TGCAGTGCCTTCGCAGGGGTCAACTATGGCTACACCTTC. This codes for CSAFAGVNYGYTF.

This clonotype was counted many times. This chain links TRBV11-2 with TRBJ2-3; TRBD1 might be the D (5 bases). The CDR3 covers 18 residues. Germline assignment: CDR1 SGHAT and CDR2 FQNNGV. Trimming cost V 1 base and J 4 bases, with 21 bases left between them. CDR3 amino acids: CASSLGPVGAAISDTQYF. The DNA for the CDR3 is TGTGCCAGCAGCTTAGGTCCGGTTGGGGCGGCGATTTCAGATACGCAGTATTTT.

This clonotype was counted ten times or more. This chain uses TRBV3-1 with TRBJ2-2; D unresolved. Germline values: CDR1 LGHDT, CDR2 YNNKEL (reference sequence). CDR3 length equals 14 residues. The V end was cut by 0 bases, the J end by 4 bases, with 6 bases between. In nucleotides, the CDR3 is TGTGCCAGCAGCCAAGATGTGGCCACCGGGGAGCTGTTTTTT. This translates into CASSQDVATGELFF.

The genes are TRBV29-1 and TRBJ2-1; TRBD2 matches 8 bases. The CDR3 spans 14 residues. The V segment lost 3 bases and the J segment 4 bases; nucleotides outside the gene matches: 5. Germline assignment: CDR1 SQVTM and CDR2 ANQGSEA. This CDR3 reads CSVDKLADYNEQFF. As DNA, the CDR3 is TGCAGCGTTGACAAACTAGCGGATTACAATGAGCAGTTCTTC.

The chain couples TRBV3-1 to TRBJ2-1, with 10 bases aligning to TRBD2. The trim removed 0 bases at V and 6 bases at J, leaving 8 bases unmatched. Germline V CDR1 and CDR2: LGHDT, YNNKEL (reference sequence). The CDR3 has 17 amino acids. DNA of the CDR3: TGTGCCAGCAGCCAAGATCTCGTAGCGGGGGGACCCAATGAGCAGTTCTTC. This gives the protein CASSQDLVAGGPNEQFF.

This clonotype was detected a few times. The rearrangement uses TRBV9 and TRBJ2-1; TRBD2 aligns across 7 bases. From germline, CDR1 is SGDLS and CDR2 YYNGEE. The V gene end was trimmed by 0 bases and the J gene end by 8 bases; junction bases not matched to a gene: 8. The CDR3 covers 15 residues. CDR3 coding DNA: TGTGCCAGCAGCGTAGGGAGGTGGGAGGGCGATGAGCAGTTCTTC. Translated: CASSVGRWEGDEQFF.

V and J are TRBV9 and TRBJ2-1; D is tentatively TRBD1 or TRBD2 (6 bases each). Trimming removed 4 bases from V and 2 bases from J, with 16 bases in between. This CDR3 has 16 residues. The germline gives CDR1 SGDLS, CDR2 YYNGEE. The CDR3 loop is CASSPGERVTYNEQFF. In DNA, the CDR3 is TGTGCCAGCAGCCCAGGGGAGCGGGTAACCTACAATGAGCAGTTCTTC.

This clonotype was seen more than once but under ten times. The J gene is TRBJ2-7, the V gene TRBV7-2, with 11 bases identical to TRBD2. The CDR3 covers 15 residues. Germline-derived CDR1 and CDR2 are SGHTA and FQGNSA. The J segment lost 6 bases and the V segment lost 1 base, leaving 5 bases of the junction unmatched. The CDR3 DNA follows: TGTGCCAGCAGCTTAGACGGGACTAGCGGTCTCGAGCAGTACTTC. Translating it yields CASSLDGTSGLEQYF.

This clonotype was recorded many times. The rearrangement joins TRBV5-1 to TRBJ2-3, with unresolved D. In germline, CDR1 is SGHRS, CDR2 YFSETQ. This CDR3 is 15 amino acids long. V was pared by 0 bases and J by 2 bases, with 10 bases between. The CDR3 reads CASSLGGLTTDTQYF. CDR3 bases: TGCGCCAGCAGCTTGGGGGGTTTAACCACAGATACGCAGTATTTT.

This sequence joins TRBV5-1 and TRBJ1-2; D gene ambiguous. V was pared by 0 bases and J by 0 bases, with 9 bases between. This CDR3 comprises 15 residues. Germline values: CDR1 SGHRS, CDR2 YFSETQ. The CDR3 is CASSLVVGSNYGYTF. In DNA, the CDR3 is TGCGCCAGCAGCTTGGTTGTAGGGTCTAACTATGGCTACACCTTC.

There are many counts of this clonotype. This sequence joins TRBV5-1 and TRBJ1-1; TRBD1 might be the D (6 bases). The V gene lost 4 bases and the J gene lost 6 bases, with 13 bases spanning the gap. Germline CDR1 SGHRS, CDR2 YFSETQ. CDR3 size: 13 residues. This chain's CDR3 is CASSGVGGSEAFF. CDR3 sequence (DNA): TGCGCCAGCAGCGGCGTGGGGGGCTCTGAAGCTTTCTTT.

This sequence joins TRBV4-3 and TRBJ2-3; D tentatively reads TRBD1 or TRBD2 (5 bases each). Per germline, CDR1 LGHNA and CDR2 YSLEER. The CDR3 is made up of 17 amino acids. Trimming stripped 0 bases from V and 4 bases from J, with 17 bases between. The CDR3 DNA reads TGCGCCAGCAGCCAAGAGGACGAGGGAGTGGGGGCAGATACGCAGTATTTT. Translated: CASSQEDEGVGADTQYF.

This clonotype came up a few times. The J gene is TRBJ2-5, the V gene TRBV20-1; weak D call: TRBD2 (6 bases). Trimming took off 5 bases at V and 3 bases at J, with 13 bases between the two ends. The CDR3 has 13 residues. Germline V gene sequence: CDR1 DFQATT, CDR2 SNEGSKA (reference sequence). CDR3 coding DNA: TGCAGTGCTCCCATTGGGGGGAAAGAGACCCAGTACTTC. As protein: CSAPIGGKETQYF.

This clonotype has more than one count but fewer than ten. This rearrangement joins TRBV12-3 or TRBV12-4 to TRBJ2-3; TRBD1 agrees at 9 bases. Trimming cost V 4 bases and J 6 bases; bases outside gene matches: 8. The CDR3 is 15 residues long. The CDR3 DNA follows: TGTGCCAGCAGTTCCTCGGGACAGGGAATGGATACGCAGTATTTT. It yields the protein CASSSSGQGMDTQYF.

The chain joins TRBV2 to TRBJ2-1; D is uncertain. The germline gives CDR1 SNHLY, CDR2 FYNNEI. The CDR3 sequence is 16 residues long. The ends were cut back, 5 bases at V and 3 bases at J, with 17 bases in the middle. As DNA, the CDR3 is TGTGCCAGCAGTTTTAGACTCGATTTCGTCTACAATGAGCAGTTCTTC. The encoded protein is CASSFRLDFVYNEQFF.

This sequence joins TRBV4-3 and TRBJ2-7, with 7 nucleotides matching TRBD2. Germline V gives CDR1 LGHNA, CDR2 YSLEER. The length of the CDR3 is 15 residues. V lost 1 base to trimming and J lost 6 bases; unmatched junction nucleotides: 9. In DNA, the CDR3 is TGCGCCAGCAGCCAAGGGGCGGGAGCGTTAAGCGAGCAGTACTTC. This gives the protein CASSQGAGALSEQYF.

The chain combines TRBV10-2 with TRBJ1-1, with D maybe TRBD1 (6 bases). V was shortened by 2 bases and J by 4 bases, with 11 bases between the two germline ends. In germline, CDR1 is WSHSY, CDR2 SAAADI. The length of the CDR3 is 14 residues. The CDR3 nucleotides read TGCGCCAGCAGTGAGGAAGGGGGTCTCACTGAAGCTTTCTTT. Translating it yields CASSEEGGLTEAFF.

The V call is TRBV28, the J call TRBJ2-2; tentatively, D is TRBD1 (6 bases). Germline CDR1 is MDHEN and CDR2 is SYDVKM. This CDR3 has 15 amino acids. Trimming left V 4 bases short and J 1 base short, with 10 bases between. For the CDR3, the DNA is TGTGCCAGCAGTTCGCCGGGACAGAACACCGGGGAGCTGTTTTTT. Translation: CASSSPGQNTGELFF.

CDR3 residues: CASSLGDRGNQPQHF. As DNA, the CDR3 is TGTGCCAGCAGTTTAGGGGACAGGGGTAATCAGCCCCAGCATTTT. The chain couples TRBV12-3 or TRBV12-4 to TRBJ1-5; TRBD1 agrees at 10 bases. V was pared by 1 base and J by 4 bases, with 1 base of the junction left unmatched. The CDR3 spans 15 residues.

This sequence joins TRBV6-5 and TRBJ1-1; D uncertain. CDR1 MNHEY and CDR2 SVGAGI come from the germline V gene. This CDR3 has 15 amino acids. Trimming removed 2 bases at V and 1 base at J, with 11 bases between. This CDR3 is CASSYGNLGNTEAFF. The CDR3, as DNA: TGTGCCAGCAGTTACGGGAACCTGGGGAACACTGAAGCTTTCTTT.

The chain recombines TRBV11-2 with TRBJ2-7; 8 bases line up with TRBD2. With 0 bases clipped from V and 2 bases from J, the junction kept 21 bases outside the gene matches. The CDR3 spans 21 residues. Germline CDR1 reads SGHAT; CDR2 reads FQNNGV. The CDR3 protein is CASSLEGRAGETYPPPYEQYF. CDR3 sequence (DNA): TGTGCCAGCAGCTTAGAAGGGCGAGCGGGAGAAACCTACCCACCCCCCTACGAGCAGTACTTC.

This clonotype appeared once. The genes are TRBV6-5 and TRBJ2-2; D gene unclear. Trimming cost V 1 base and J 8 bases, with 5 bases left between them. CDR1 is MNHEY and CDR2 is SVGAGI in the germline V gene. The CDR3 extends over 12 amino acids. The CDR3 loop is CASSYYGGELFF. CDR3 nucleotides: TGTGCCAGCAGTTACTACGGGGGGGAGCTGTTTTTT.